This T cell receptor (beta chain) was recorded in a study of blood T cell repertoires in COVID-19. The method was immunoSEQ multiplex PCR; TCRdb's version includes in-frame clones alone and lacks a portion of them. Found here are 70,000 or so clones, approximately 80% of them singletons; the top ten hold about 14%. This receptor was identified in a human donor in a cohort sampled during active COVID-19. The sequencing input was peripheral blood.

CDR3 nucleotide sequence: TGTGCCATCAGTCCCGGGACAGCTGGGAGCTCCTATAATTCACCCCTCCACTTT. It codes for CAISPGTAGSSYNSPLHF. This rearrangement joins TRBV10-3 to TRBJ1-6, with TRBD1 matching 7 bases. Trimming cost V 5 bases and J 0 bases; bases outside gene matches: 10. Germline loops: CDR1 ENHRY, CDR2 SYGVKD. The CDR3 sequence is 18 residues long.